A single sample is the source of the 13 T cell receptor beta chains below, sequenced in a study of shared T cell receptors in the human thymus. The protocol was immunoSEQ multiplex PCR, while the TCRdb copy is restricted to in-frame clones and leaves out a portion. The top ten clones hold roughly 0.02% of a sample with about 400,000 clones, around 93% of them seen once. The sequencing sample was made of thymocytes. The receptors shown here come from a human donor.

The gene calls are TRBV27 and TRBJ2-1; 7 positions agree with TRBD1. The ends lost 5 bases at V and 7 bases at J; junction bases unmatched: 8. Germline V gene lookup returns CDR1 MNHEY and CDR2 SMNVEV (reference sequence). CDR3 length equals 14 residues. CDR3 sequence reads: CASSKTGLINEQFF. The DNA for the CDR3 is TGTGCCAGCAGTAAGACAGGGTTGATAAATGAGCAGTTCTTC.

This rearrangement joins TRBV15 to TRBJ1-2; weak D call: TRBD1 (5 bases). V lost 1 base and J lost 6, with 21 bases in between. Germline-derived CDR1 and CDR2 are LNHNV and YYDKDF (reference sequence). The CDR3 is made up of 17 amino acids. The CDR3 reads CATSRAPTGNGANGYTF. CDR3 coding DNA: TGTGCCACCAGCAGAGCCCCGACCGGGAATGGGGCGAATGGCTACACCTTC.

The rearrangement joins TRBV28 to TRBJ2-4, with 11 bases fitting TRBD1. V gave up 10 bases and J gave up 4 bases; unmatched junction bases: 9. Germline V gene data show CDR1 as MDHEN and CDR2 as SYDVKM. The CDR3 is 15 amino acids. The CDR3 sequence: CATNRTGGAKNIQYF. CDR3 bases: TGTGCCACAAATAGGACAGGGGGCGCGAAAAACATTCAGTACTTC.

V gene TRBV6-4 combines with J gene TRBJ2-4; 9 nucleotides align to TRBD2. The V segment lost 0 bases and the J segment 2 bases; nucleotides outside the gene matches: 11. CDR1 is MRHNA, CDR2 SNTAGT, per germline. The CDR3 consists of 19 residues. This CDR3 reads CASSDSVAGESLSKNIQYF. The CDR3 DNA follows: TGTGCCAGCAGTGACTCTGTAGCGGGAGAATCTTTATCCAAAAACATTCAGTACTTC.

The chain links TRBV9 to TRBJ1-1, with a tentative D call TRBD1 (6 bases). This CDR3 is built from 15 residues. The V end was cut by 4 bases, the J end by 1 base, with 14 bases between. Germline CDR1 SGDLS, CDR2 YYNGEE. The CDR3 here is CASSIRDRPNTEAFF. DNA of the CDR3: TGTGCCAGCAGCATTAGAGACAGGCCGAACACTGAAGCTTTCTTT.

The chain is built from TRBV19 and TRBJ1-5; 7 bases fit TRBD1. This CDR3 comprises 19 residues. Germline CDR1 LNHDA, CDR2 SQIVND (reference sequence). The V gene end was trimmed by 3 bases and the J gene end by 0 bases; junction bases not matched to a gene: 14. DNA of the CDR3: TGTGCCAGTAGTATTAGGGGGCCCGGGGGGCTCAATAGCAATCAGCCCCAGCATTTT. Protein: CASSIRGPGGLNSNQPQHF. Full variable domain (missing parts from reference TRBV19 and TRBJ1-5): DGGITQSPKYLFRKEGQNVTLSCEQNLNHDAMYWYRQDPGQGLRLIYYSQIVNDFQKGDIAEGYSVSREKKESFPLTVTSAQKNPTAFYLCASSIRGPGGLNSNQPQHFGDGTRLSIL.

The V gene is TRBV11-3, the J gene TRBJ1-2; D ambiguous. V was cut by 2 bases and J by 2 bases, with 18 bases left in between. CDR1 is SGHNT, CDR2 YENEEA, per germline. The CDR3 runs 17 residues. For the CDR3, the DNA is TGTGCCAGCAGCTTACCAGAAATAGATAAGACCAACTATGGCTACACCTTC. Amino acids: CASSLPEIDKTNYGYTF.

This sequence joins TRBV19 and TRBJ1-1; unclear D gene. The ends were cut back, 7 bases at V and 0 bases at J, with 15 bases in the middle. Germline V gene sequence: CDR1 LNHDA, CDR2 SQIVND (reference sequence). This CDR3 contains 15 residues. CDR3 coding DNA: TGTGCCAGTACTCCGCGGCATGACATGAACACTGAAGCTTTCTTT. The encoded protein is CASTPRHDMNTEAFF.

The chain links TRBV19 to TRBJ2-5, with D perhaps matching TRBD2 (6 bases). V was shortened by 10 bases and J by 0 bases, with 21 bases between the two germline ends. Germline V lookup: CDR1 LNHDA, CDR2 SQIVND (reference sequence). The CDR3 has 16 amino acids. The CDR3 is CATRGTSYRYQETQYF. The DNA for the CDR3 is TGTGCCACTCGGGGGACCTCCTATAGGTACCAAGAGACCCAGTACTTC.

The chain combines TRBV28 with TRBJ1-2, with TRBD1 as a possible D gene (6 bases). The CDR3 runs 14 residues. Germline V CDR1 and CDR2: MDHEN, SYDVKM. V shed 7 bases and J shed 3 bases, with 15 bases lying between them. CDR3 DNA: TGTGCCAGCACTACAAAGGGGGAACACTATGGCTACACCTTC. Amino acid sequence: CASTTKGEHYGYTF.

The chain has TRBV4-1 and TRBJ1-6; D call uncertain. In germline, CDR1 is MGHRA, CDR2 YSYEKL. The V end was cut by 1 base, the J end by 8 bases, with 15 bases between. The CDR3 sequence is 16 residues long. The CDR3 spells CASSQGTADMDSPLHF. CDR3 nucleotide sequence: TGCGCCAGCAGCCAAGGAACAGCGGATATGGATTCACCCCTCCACTTT.

The CDR3 is CASSLALGENEQYF. CDR3 nucleotide sequence: TGTGCCAGCAGCTTAGCGTTGGGGGAGAACGAGCAGTACTTC. The V and J genes are TRBV7-9 and TRBJ2-7; D is perhaps TRBD1 or TRBD2 (5 bases each). V lost 0 bases and J lost 5, with 11 bases in between. The V gene's germline CDR1 is SEHNR and CDR2 FQNEAQ (reference sequence). The CDR3 has 14 residues.

V is TRBV9 and J is TRBJ1-2, with TRBD1 as a possible D gene (5 bases). The V end lost 4 bases, the J end lost 6 bases, and 16 bases lay between the germline ends. The CDR3 has 14 residues. Germline V CDR1 and CDR2: SGDLS, YYNGEE. The CDR3 protein is CASSLRPGGHGYTF. The CDR3 region has the DNA TGTGCCAGCAGCCTACGCCCTGGGGGTCATGGCTACACCTTC.